The rows below give T cell receptor beta chains drawn from one sample of a study of shared T cell receptors in the human thymus. The assay was immunoSEQ multiplex PCR, and TCRdb's table has in-frame clones only and misses some. The profile shows hundreds of thousands of clones, around 78% of them singletons. These sequences were also reported in another study, on human thymus T cells.

The sequenced sample was thymocytes. The source of these receptors is a boy in the first two years of life with a congenital heart defect. Each CDR3 is given with its conserved first and last residue. D genes are given only for firm matches. Rows may omit the clone size; those that give it use once, few, many or a size class.

J gene | D gene | V gene | clone size | CDR3 length | CDR3 protein | CDR3 DNA
TRBJ1-5 | . | TRBV27 | . | 15 | CASRLIDSVNQPQHF | TGTGCCAGCAGACTCATAGACAGCGTCAATCAGCCCCAGCATTTT
TRBJ2-7 | . | TRBV11-2 | . | 15 | CASSLDRAAPNEQYF | TGTGCCAGCAGCTTAGATAGAGCGGCCCCCAACGAGCAGTACTTC
TRBJ1-2 | . | TRBV14 | . | 13 | CASSQVTGNGYTF | TGTGCCAGCAGCCAAGTCACAGGGAACGGCTACACCTTC
TRBJ1-1 | . | TRBV6-1 | . | 12 | CAGSGSPTEAFF | TGTGCCGGATCAGGGTCCCCCACTGAAGCTTTCTTT
TRBJ2-7 | . | TRBV5-4 | . | 13 | CASSRTRLDEQYF | TGTGCCAGCAGCAGAACACGACTAGACGAGCAGTACTTC
TRBJ2-7 | . | TRBV28 | . | 14 | CASSLSGVGYEQYF | TGTGCCAGCAGTTTATCAGGGGTTGGTTACGAGCAGTACTTC
TRBJ2-7 | TRBD2 | TRBV11-3 | . | 16 | CASSPRESGRYYEQYF | TGTGCCAGCAGCCCCCGGGAAAGCGGGAGGTACTACGAGCAGTACTTC
TRBJ2-7 | . | TRBV9 | . | 14 | CASSVDLYSYEQYF | TGTGCCAGCAGCGTAGACCTCTACTCCTACGAGCAGTACTTC
TRBJ1-1 | TRBD1 | TRBV30 | few | 13 | CAWRRGPGTEAFF | TGTGCCTGGAGAAGGGGGCCGGGCACTGAAGCTTTCTTT
TRBJ2-2 | . | TRBV27 | . | 14 | CASTTRPQSGELFF | TGTGCCAGCACGACTAGACCCCAGAGCGGGGAGCTGTTTTTT
TRBJ2-5 | . | TRBV30 | . | 13 | CAWSTGKKETQYF | TGTGCCTGGAGCACCGGGAAAAAAGAGACCCAGTACTTC
TRBJ2-7 | TRBD2 | TRBV5-4 | . | 14 | CASSQGLSSYEQYF | TGTGCCAGCAGCCAGGGACTATCCTCCTACGAGCAGTACTTC
TRBJ2-7 | TRBD2 | TRBV25-1 | . | 14 | CASSDSGSLYEQYF | TGTGCCAGCAGTGACAGCGGGAGTCTCTACGAGCAGTACTTC
TRBJ2-6 | TRBD1 | TRBV9 | . | 15 | CASNQGASGANVLTF | TGTGCCAGCAACCAGGGGGCATCTGGGGCCAACGTCCTGACTTTC
TRBJ1-4 | TRBD1 | TRBV10-3 | . | 19 | CAISDEDRGYTSTNEKLFF | TGTGCCATCAGTGACGAGGACAGGGGGTACACTTCAACTAATGAAAAACTGTTTTTT
TRBJ2-7 | . | TRBV12-2 | . | 20 | CASRTVTASGGYESSYEQYF | TGTGCAAGTCGCACAGTAACGGCTAGCGGGGGCTATGAGAGCTCCTACGAGCAGTACTTC
TRBJ2-7 | TRBD2 | TRBV11-3 | . | 15 | CASSLGLAGYYEQYF | TGTGCCAGCAGCCTGGGACTAGCGGGGTACTACGAGCAGTACTTC
TRBJ2-3 | TRBD2 | TRBV6-6 | . | 16 | CASSFSLAGGGDTQYF | TGTGCCAGCAGTTTCTCCCTGGCGGGAGGAGGGGATACGCAGTATTTT
TRBJ2-5 | TRBD1 | TRBV13 | . | 18 | CASSYNPRDRGPGETQYF | TGTGCCAGCAGCTACAACCCCCGGGACAGGGGGCCGGGGGAGACCCAGTACTTC
TRBJ1-1 | . | TRBV5-1 | . | 15 | CASLPSAGMNTEAFF | TGCGCCAGCTTACCCTCGGCAGGGATGAACACTGAAGCTTTCTTT
TRBJ2-3 | TRBD2 | TRBV27 | . | 14 | CASTSGGGTDTQYF | TGTGCCAGCACCTCGGGAGGAGGCACAGATACGCAGTATTTT
TRBJ1-5 | . | TRBV6-5 | . | 16 | CASSYSDQGSNQPQHF | TGTGCCAGCAGTTACTCAGATCAGGGAAGCAATCAGCCCCAGCATTTT
TRBJ2-1 | TRBD2 | TRBV5-1 | . | 17 | CASSLVAGREVRNEQFF | TGCGCCAGCAGCTTGGTAGCTGGGCGGGAGGTTAGAAATGAGCAGTTCTTC
TRBJ2-7 | . | TRBV5-6 | few | 13 | CASSLDMTYEQYF | TGTGCCAGCAGCCTGGACATGACCTACGAGCAGTACTTC
TRBJ2-7 | TRBD2 | TRBV27 | . | 17 | CASSSRTSGEFGYEQYF | TGTGCCAGCAGTTCTAGGACTAGCGGGGAGTTTGGGTACGAGCAGTACTTC
TRBJ1-2 | . | TRBV4-3 | . | 16 | CASSQALTAWDYGYTF | TGCGCCAGCAGCCAAGCCTTGACAGCCTGGGATTATGGCTACACCTTC
TRBJ2-5 | . | TRBV14 | . | 16 | CASSQRWGRREETQYF | TGTGCCAGCAGCCAGCGATGGGGGAGGCGAGAAGAGACCCAGTACTTC
TRBJ2-5 | . | TRBV5-4 | once | 12 | CASSFGGPEQYF | TGTGCCAGCAGCTTTGGGGGCCCGGAGCAGTACTTC
TRBJ2-7 | TRBD1 | TRBV9 | . | 15 | CASSPQGQVRDEQYF | TGTGCCAGCAGCCCACAGGGACAGGTCCGGGACGAGCAGTACTTC
TRBJ2-7 | . | TRBV28 | . | 16 | CASSPQWGWGPYEQYF | TGTGCCAGCAGTCCACAATGGGGATGGGGCCCCTACGAGCAGTACTTC
TRBJ2-2 | TRBD2 | TRBV10-1 | . | 16 | CASSEGLAGGTGELFF | TGCGCCAGCAGTGAGGGACTAGCGGGAGGAACCGGGGAGCTGTTTTTT
TRBJ2-7 | TRBD2 | TRBV7-9 | . | 17 | CASSFGTSSSPDYEQYF | TGTGCCAGCAGCTTCGGGACTAGCTCTTCACCGGATTACGAGCAGTACTTC
TRBJ2-1 | . | TRBV19 | . | 15 | CASSEDGLGRGEQFF | TGTGCCAGTAGTGAGGACGGCCTAGGACGGGGTGAGCAGTTCTTC
TRBJ1-1 | . | TRBV5-5 | . | 15 | CASSLTGLLNTEAFF | TGTGCCAGCAGCTTGACAGGGCTACTGAACACTGAAGCTTTCTTT
TRBJ2-3 | . | TRBV4-1 | . | 13 | CASSQGDPSAQYF | TGCGCCAGCAGCCAAGGTGACCCTAGCGCGCAGTATTTT
TRBJ2-3 | TRBD2 | TRBV4-3 | . | 18 | CASSQIPRLASSTDTQYF | TGCGCCAGCAGCCAGATCCCCAGACTAGCTTCTAGCACAGATACGCAGTATTTT
TRBJ2-7 | . | TRBV28 | . | 14 | CASSFGTYSYEQYF | TGTGCCAGCAGTTTCGGGACATACTCCTACGAGCAGTACTTC
TRBJ2-5 | TRBD1 | TRBV15 | . | 16 | CATSRETGAIQETQYF | TGTGCCACCAGCAGAGAGACAGGGGCCATCCAAGAGACCCAGTACTTC
TRBJ1-2 | TRBD1 | TRBV15 | few | 15 | CATSKRTGRNYGYTF | TGTGCCACCAGCAAAAGGACAGGGCGCAACTATGGCTACACCTTC
TRBJ2-5 | . | TRBV18 | . | 16 | CASSPLGQRYQETQYF | TGTGCCAGCTCACCACTCGGACAGAGGTACCAAGAGACCCAGTACTTC